This TCR beta chain stems from a study of T-cell reconstitution after alpha-beta-depleted transplantation in children. The CDR3 contains 16 residues. Germline V lookup: CDR1 MNHEY, CDR2 SVGEGT. V was cut by 2 bases and J by 2 bases, with 14 bases left in between. As it was prepared, the TCRbeta library received unique molecular identifiers. A single record per CDR3 protein comes from TCRdb applying MiXCR to the PCR reads. This repertoire shows 95,000 to 150,000 distinct CDR3 sequences, 23% found once; its top ten account for more than 9%. Findings and caveats of the study: When one year had passed after transplant, most T-cell counts and diversity came from newly produced T cells. Recipient T cells and thymic progenitors that survived were the source of the high TCRbeta diversity seen at day 60 in some patients. Several hundred expanded graft clones reportedly gave rise to the alpha-beta T cells present about two months after transplant.

This clonotype was counted many times. The antigen is undetermined. The sample here was PBMCs, mostly from graft donor cells, taken 180 days after TCRalphabeta/CD19-depleted stem cell transplant. The gene calls are TRBV6-2 or TRBV6-3 and TRBJ2-3; D perhaps matches TRBD1 (6 bases). The clonotype comes from a male patient aged 2-15 years who had a stem cell transplant for chronic granulomatous disease, so the T cells may come from the graft donor. The CDR3 coding sequence is TGTGCCAGCAGTTACGTGGGGGCGCGTCTCACAGATACGCAGTATTTT. Amino acids: CASSYVGARLTDTQYF.